The 31 T cell receptor beta chains in this list originate from one sample, sequenced in a study of identical twins. TCRdb re-called the 5' RACE reads with MiXCR, one entry per CDR3 protein. This sample yields 1.5 million to 2 million distinct CDR3 sequences, of which about 31% are seen a single time; under 0.35% belongs to the top ten. Sequenced input: cord blood. These receptors were taken from a newborn girl in good health.

This clonotype was picked up many times. This sequence joins TRBV18 and TRBJ1-1; D may be TRBD1 (6 bases). The V and J ends lost 2 bases and 0 bases respectively, with 7 bases between them. The CDR3 sequence is 14 residues long. Germline-derived CDR1 and CDR2 are KGHSH and LQKENI. Written as DNA, the CDR3 is TGTGCCAGCTCACCAAACAGGGTGAACACTGAAGCTTTCTTT. This sequence encodes CASSPNRVNTEAFF. The whole variable domain, filled in from reference TRBV18 and TRBJ1-1, reads NAGVMQNPRHLVRRRGQEARLRCSPMKGHSHVYWYRQLPEEGLKFMVYLQKENIIDESGMPKERFSAEFPKEGPSILRIQQVVRGDSAAYFCASSPNRVNTEAFFGQGTRLTVV.

This clonotype was seen more than once but under ten times. The V and J genes are TRBV4-1 and TRBJ1-2; D unresolved. The germline V and J ends were trimmed by 6 bases and 2 bases, with 13 bases remaining between them. Germline V gene data show CDR1 as MGHRA and CDR2 as YSYEKL. CDR3 length: 14 residues. CDR3 sequence reads: CASSIGGGNYGYTF. As DNA, the CDR3 is TGCGCCAGCAGTATAGGAGGAGGGAACTATGGCTACACCTTC.

This clonotype was counted only a few times. The rearrangement uses TRBV15 and TRBJ2-4; TRBD1 matches at 8 bases. The DNA matches TRBJ2-7 better at its end, which makes the J call doubtful. Germline values: CDR1 LNHNV, CDR2 YYDKDF (reference sequence). CDR3 length equals 16 residues. CDR3 protein: CATSRDRWTGPHEQYF. Here the CDR3 DNA reads TGTGCCACCAGCAGAGATCGGTGGACAGGGCCCCACGAGCAGTACTTC.

The sample holds a few counts of this clonotype. CDR3 in amino acids: CASSQVNRGQDIQYF. The DNA of the CDR3 is TGCGCCAGCAGCCAAGTAAACAGGGGGCAAGACATTCAGTACTTC. The rearrangement links TRBV4-1 to TRBJ2-4; 9 bases match TRBD1. This CDR3 has 15 residues. CDR1 is MGHRA, CDR2 YSYEKL, per germline. Trimming cost V 1 base and J 8 bases; bases outside gene matches: 6.

The chain carries TRBV20-1 and TRBJ2-1, with 10 bases fitting TRBD2. The trim removed 0 bases at V and 1 base at J, leaving 9 bases unmatched. The CDR3 spans 18 residues. Germline lookup yields CDR1 DFQATT and CDR2 SNEGSKA (reference sequence). The CDR3 region is CSARDYLAGAESYNEQFF. Written as DNA, the CDR3 is TGCAGTGCTAGAGATTATCTAGCGGGGGCCGAATCCTACAATGAGCAGTTCTTC.

This clonotype has a handful of counts. The rearrangement uses TRBV20-1 and TRBJ2-3; TRBD2 agrees at 7 bases. CDR1 and CDR2 (germline): DFQATT, SNEGSKA (reference sequence). The trim removed 6 bases at V and 3 bases at J, leaving 6 bases unmatched. CDR3 length: 13 amino acids. This chain's CDR3 is CSAFAGGTDTQYF. The CDR3 nucleotides are TGCAGTGCCTTCGCCGGGGGGACAGATACGCAGTATTTT.

The V gene is TRBV20-1, the J gene TRBJ2-1; D perhaps matches TRBD1 (5 bases). V was trimmed by 1 base and J by 7 bases, leaving 17 bases between them. Germline V gene lookup returns CDR1 DFQATT and CDR2 SNEGSKA (reference sequence). The CDR3 has 15 amino acids. The chain's CDR3 is CSARVGRLPWNEQFF. DNA of the CDR3: TGCAGTGCTAGAGTGGGGCGACTCCCTTGGAATGAGCAGTTCTTC.

This clonotype has just a few counts. V is TRBV7-2 and J is TRBJ1-4; unclear D gene. The V gene lost 2 bases and the J gene lost 6 bases, with 16 bases spanning the gap. CDR3 size: 16 residues. Germline CDR1 SGHTA, CDR2 FQGNSA. The CDR3 DNA sequence: TGTGCCAGCAGCTTAAGGTCCCCGGGGTTGGATGAAAAACTGTTTTTT. Its translation is CASSLRSPGLDEKLFF.

Only a few counts were recorded for this clonotype. The CDR3 spells CASSFNRASSYNSPLHF. Written as DNA, the CDR3 is TGTGCCAGCAGCTTCAACAGGGCGAGCTCCTATAATTCACCCCTCCACTTT. The genes are TRBV5-6 and TRBJ1-6; maybe TRBD1 (6 bases). CDR3 length: 17 residues. The V end lost 2 bases, the J end lost 0 bases, and 12 bases lay between the germline ends. Germline V gene sequence: CDR1 SGHDT, CDR2 YYEEEE.

The table lists this clonotype with many counts. This chain uses TRBV7-9 with TRBJ2-7; TRBD2 is a possible D gene (5 bases). Germline assignment: CDR1 SEHNR and CDR2 FQNEAQ (reference sequence). This CDR3 spans 14 amino acids. V lost 0 bases to trimming and J lost 6 bases, with 12 bases between them. As DNA, the CDR3 is TGTGCCAGCAGCTTAGCCTCGCGACTACCCGAGCAGTACTTC. This translates into CASSLASRLPEQYF.

This clonotype was found a few times. The DNA of the CDR3 is TGTGCCAGCTTAGCACAGGGGCCCTACGAGCAGTACTTC. Translating gives CASLAQGPYEQYF. This sequence joins TRBV7-2 and TRBJ2-7; 7 bases are a match to TRBD1. The CDR3 has 13 residues. Germline assignment: CDR1 SGHTA and CDR2 FQGNSA. The V gene end was trimmed by 8 bases and the J gene end by 2 bases; junction bases not matched to a gene: 6. The entire variable domain, with the rest obtained from reference TRBV7-2 and TRBJ2-7, is as follows: GAGVSQSPSNKVTEKGKDVELRCDPISGHTALYWYRQSLGQGLEFLIYFQGNSAPDKSGLPSDRFSAERTGGSVSTLTIQRTQQEDSAVYLCASLAQGPYEQYFGPGTRLTVT.

With regard to this clonotype: A read error may account for a junction end that differs from germline. The V gene is TRBV4-1, the J gene TRBJ2-7, with D unresolved. CDR1 is MGHRA, CDR2 YSYEKL, per germline. The CDR3 loop spans 15 amino acids. As DNA, the CDR3 is TGCGCCAGCAGCCAAGAGTACTCAAGGTCCTACGGGCAGTACTTC. It translates to CASSQEYSRSYGQYF.

The chain carries TRBV29-1 and TRBJ2-7, with 7 bases matching TRBD1. The CDR3 length is 12 residues. The ends lost 6 bases at V and 0 bases at J; junction bases unmatched: 2. The germline V gene encodes CDR1 SQVTM and CDR2 ANQGSEA. The CDR3 sequence is CSVQGSSYEQYF. The CDR3 DNA reads TGCAGCGTACAGGGGAGCTCCTACGAGCAGTACTTC.

The rearrangement joins TRBV20-1 to TRBJ2-7; D not certain. The CDR3 sequence is 13 residues long. Germline V gene data show CDR1 as DFQATT and CDR2 as SNEGSKA (reference sequence). Between the trimmed V and J ends, which lost 3 bases and 0 bases, there was a span of 9 bases. CDR3 sequence reads: CSARDVSSYEQYF. For the CDR3, the DNA is TGCAGTGCTAGGGACGTCAGCTCCTACGAGCAGTACTTC.

This clonotype was seen more than once but under ten times. The CDR3, as DNA: TGTGCCAGCAAATCTATCAGCGGCACAGATACGCAGTATTTT. It specifies CASKSISGTDTQYF. The genes are TRBV7-2 and TRBJ2-3; D remains ambiguous. The V gene's germline CDR1 is SGHTA and CDR2 FQGNSA. The V end was cut by 7 bases, the J end by 1 base, with 12 bases between. This CDR3 spans 14 amino acids.

Of note for this clonotype: This may be a read error: a much more frequent sequence differs by one nucleotide. The chain has TRBV6-5 and TRBJ2-7; TRBD2 matches at 10 bases. The CDR3 has 15 amino acids. The junction had 12 bases not matched to a gene; V was cut back by 4 bases and J by 9 bases. Per the germline V gene, CDR1 is MNHEY and CDR2 is SVGAGI. CDR3 sequence: CASSSTSGPPDRQYF. The CDR3 DNA reads TGTGCCAGCAGTTCGACTAGCGGGCCACCCGACAGGCAGTACTTC.

A note on this clonotype: At one end the junction does not follow the germline gene, possibly because of a read error. V usage is TRBV5-1 and J usage is TRBJ2-3; TRBD2 matches at 8 bases. Germline V lookup: CDR1 SGHRS, CDR2 YFSETQ. The CDR3 sequence is 14 residues long. CDR3 in amino acids: CASSFYGGADTRYF. In DNA, the CDR3 is TGCGCCAGCAGCTTTTACGGGGGGGCAGATACGCGGTATTTT.

This clonotype came up a few times. J is TRBJ2-7 and V is TRBV20-1, with D tentatively TRBD1 or TRBD2 (6 bases each). The CDR3 runs 16 residues. CDR1 is DFQATT and CDR2 is SNEGSKA in the germline V gene (reference sequence). V was pared by 5 bases and J by 0 bases, with 20 bases between. CDR3 residues: CSAPDSLGGPSYEQYF. DNA for the CDR3: TGCAGTGCTCCCGACAGTCTGGGGGGCCCCTCCTACGAGCAGTACTTC.

This sequence joins TRBV7-9 and TRBJ2-2; 8 bases map to TRBD2. CDR3 length: 14 amino acids. Germline V gene data show CDR1 as SEHNR and CDR2 as FQNEAQ (reference sequence). V trimming: 3 bases; J trimming: 9 bases; junction bases outside the gene matches: 6. This chain's CDR3 is CASSFRGGRRELFF. The CDR3, as DNA: TGTGCCAGCAGCTTTCGGGGGGGCCGAAGGGAGCTGTTTTTT.

This clonotype showed up just a few times. The chain employs TRBV27 and TRBJ1-1; 11 nucleotides align to TRBD1. This CDR3 comprises 16 residues. Germline CDR1 reads MNHEY; CDR2 reads SMNVEV (reference sequence). J gave up 1 base and V 4 bases, and 5 bases lay outside the gene matches. Here the CDR3 reads CASSSGQGVGNTEAFF. The CDR3 nucleotides read TGTGCCAGCAGTTCGGGACAGGGGGTAGGGAACACTGAAGCTTTCTTT.

This clonotype was observed a few times. The V call is TRBV5-1, the J call TRBJ2-7; D possibly corresponds to TRBD1 (5 bases). V was pared by 0 bases and J by 0 bases, with 10 bases between. This CDR3 spans 15 amino acids. Germline assignment: CDR1 SGHRS and CDR2 YFSETQ. The CDR3 nucleotides are TGCGCCAGCAGCTTGGGGCTGGGGCTCTCCTACGAGCAGTACTTC. This translates into CASSLGLGLSYEQYF. Full variable domain (outside the CDR3, taken from reference TRBV5-1 and TRBJ2-7): KAGVTQTPRYLIKTRGQQVTLSCSPISGHRSVSWYQQTPGQGLQFLFEYFSETQRNKGNFPGRFSGRQFSNSRSEMNVSTLELGDSALYLCASSLGLGLSYEQYFGPGTRLTVT.

The genes are TRBV12-3 or TRBV12-4 and TRBJ2-3; D might be TRBD2 (6 bases). CDR3 size: 13 residues. Trimming pared 3 bases from V and 4 bases from J, leaving 8 bases between. The DNA of the CDR3 is TGTGCCAGCAGTTTGGACTACCCAGATACGCAGTATTTT. The encoded protein is CASSLDYPDTQYF.

The rearrangement uses TRBV7-9 and TRBJ2-6, with D hard to call. Germline lookup yields CDR1 SEHNR and CDR2 FQNEAQ (reference sequence). V was pared by 2 bases and J by 0 bases, with 11 bases between. The CDR3 spans 17 residues. For the CDR3, the DNA is TGTGCCAGCAGCTTAAGGGTAGCTTTCTCTGGGGCCAACGTCCTGACTTTC. This translates into CASSLRVAFSGANVLTF. Using reference TRBV7-9 and TRBJ2-6 for the parts outside the CDR3, the full variable domain is DTGVSQNPRHKITKRGQNVTFRCDPISEHNRLYWYRQTLGQGPEFLTYFQNEAQLEKSRLLSDRFSAERPKGSFSTLEIQRTEQGDSAMYLCASSLRVAFSGANVLTFGAGSRLTVL.

The chain combines TRBV20-1 with TRBJ2-7; TRBD2 is a possible D gene (6 bases). The CDR3 has 14 residues. CDR1 DFQATT and CDR2 SNEGSKA come from the germline V gene (reference sequence). V shed 3 bases and J shed 4 bases, with 16 bases lying between them. This CDR3 reads CSASEGREEYEQYF. The CDR3, as DNA: TGCAGTGCTAGCGAGGGCAGGGAGGAATACGAGCAGTACTTC.

The chain carries TRBV20-1 and TRBJ2-2; D is unresolved. The V and J ends lost 2 bases and 1 base respectively, with 5 bases between them. Germline V lookup: CDR1 DFQATT, CDR2 SNEGSKA (reference sequence). CDR3 length: 13 amino acids. The CDR3 protein is CSARTQNTGELFF. The CDR3 DNA reads as TGCAGTGCTAGAACCCAGAACACCGGGGAGCTGTTTTTT.

This clonotype has just a few counts. V gene TRBV28 combines with J gene TRBJ1-5, with TRBD1 as a possible D gene (6 bases). V shed 0 bases and J shed 7 bases, with 10 bases lying between them. Germline V lookup: CDR1 MDHEN, CDR2 SYDVKM. This CDR3 region has 14 residues. CDR3 nucleotides: TGTGCCAGCAGTTTATGGGGGGCAGGACAGCCCCAGCATTTT. As protein: CASSLWGAGQPQHF.

This clonotype was observed a handful of times. This rearrangement joins TRBV11-2 to TRBJ1-6; D is uncertain. Per the germline V gene, CDR1 is SGHAT and CDR2 is FQNNGV. The V end lost 6 bases, the J end lost 7 bases, and 13 bases lay between the germline ends. The length of the CDR3 is 14 residues. Here the CDR3 reads CASRFGRQNSPLHF. CDR3 DNA sequence: TGTGCCAGCAGGTTCGGACGGCAAAATTCACCCCTCCACTTT.

The chain couples TRBV6-2 or TRBV6-3 to TRBJ2-7; D possibly matches TRBD1 or TRBD2 (5 bases each). In germline, CDR1 is MNHEY, CDR2 SVGEGT. The CDR3 spans 15 residues. Trimming took off 9 bases at V and 3 bases at J, with 21 bases between the two ends. This CDR3 is CASNKPGPINYEQYF. The CDR3 region has the DNA TGTGCCAGTAACAAGCCGGGACCGATAAACTACGAGCAGTACTTC.

In its sample, this clonotype was seen a few times. The V call is TRBV19, the J call TRBJ1-5; a possible D gene is TRBD1 (5 bases). Trimming cost V 5 bases and J 0 bases, with 8 bases left between them. The length of the CDR3 is 14 residues. CDR1 is LNHDA, CDR2 SQIVND, per germline (reference sequence). CDR3 nucleotide sequence: TGTGCCAGTAGTGGGGCCTATAGCAATCAGCCCCAGCATTTT. The encoded protein is CASSGAYSNQPQHF.

V and J are TRBV5-1 and TRBJ2-4; TRBD1 matches 7 bases. The J call may be incorrect, as the DNA end agrees better with TRBJ2-7. Germline CDR1 and CDR2: SGHRS and YFSETQ. The CDR3 is made up of 14 amino acids. The CDR3 nucleotides are TGCGCCAGCAGCCGGGACAGTGATGCGGACGAGCAGTACTTC. Amino acids: CASSRDSDADEQYF.

This sequence joins TRBV6-1 and TRBJ2-2; no clear D. V lost 7 bases to trimming and J lost 7 bases, with 10 bases between them. This CDR3 comprises 12 residues. The V gene's germline CDR1 is MNHNS and CDR2 SASEGT. In DNA form, the CDR3 reads TGTGCCAGCATCTATCGTGGCGGGGAGCTGTTTTTT. Encoded protein: CASIYRGGELFF.